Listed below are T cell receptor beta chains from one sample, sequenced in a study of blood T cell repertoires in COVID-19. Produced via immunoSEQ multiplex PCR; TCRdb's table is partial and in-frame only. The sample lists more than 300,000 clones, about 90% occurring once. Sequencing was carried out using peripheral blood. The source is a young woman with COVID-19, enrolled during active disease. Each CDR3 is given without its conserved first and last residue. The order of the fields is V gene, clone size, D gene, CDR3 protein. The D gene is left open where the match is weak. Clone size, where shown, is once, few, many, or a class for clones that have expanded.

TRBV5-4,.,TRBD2,ASSLALAGGNEQF
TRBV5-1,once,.,ASSLPGLQETQY
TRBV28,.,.,ASSLGGGTDTQY
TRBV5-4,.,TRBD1,ASSFDRGQYYEQY
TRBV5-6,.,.,ASSLGGVNSPLH
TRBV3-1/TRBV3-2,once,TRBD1,ASSQEGQGYNEQF
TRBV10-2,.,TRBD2,ASSGVAGGSYNEQF
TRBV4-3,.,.,ASSQGASTDTQY
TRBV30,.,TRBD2,AWSSQGGRLAGGKNEQF
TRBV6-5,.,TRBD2,ASSEGLGAYEQY
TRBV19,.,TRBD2,ASSIGGLASEQF
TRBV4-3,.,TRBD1,ASSSLTRGPTEAF
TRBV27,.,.,ASQVGAYSNQPQH
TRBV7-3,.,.,ASSLAAGGADTQY
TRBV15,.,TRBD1,ATSRAQRQGTQPQH
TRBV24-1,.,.,ATSDRGFRETQY
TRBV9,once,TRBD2,ASSVSRGLAGRYEQY
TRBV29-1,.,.,SVEDTGHYGYT
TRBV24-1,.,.,ATSGRGRDNYGYT
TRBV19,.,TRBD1,ASSMTGSNQPQH
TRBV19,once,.,ASSTGVGNQPQH
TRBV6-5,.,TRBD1,ASSYRTGPNSPLH
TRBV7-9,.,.,ASSLHNTEAF
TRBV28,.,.,ASSSTSYEQY
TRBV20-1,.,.,SARSSYEQY
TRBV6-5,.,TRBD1,ASSSLMGQGAYEQY
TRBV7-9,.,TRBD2,ASSPTSANTGELF
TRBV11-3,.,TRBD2,ASSLGGDAKNIQY
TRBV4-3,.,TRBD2,ASSQGTSGVTDTQY
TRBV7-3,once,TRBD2,ASSLDGSGRRTGELF
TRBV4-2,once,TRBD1,ASSQVRQGAMNTEAF
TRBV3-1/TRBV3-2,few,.,ASSQGQGISGNTIY
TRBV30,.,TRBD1,AWSPDRGMGTEAF
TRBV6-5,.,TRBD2,ASQNLAGEGYEQY